The 11 T cell receptor beta chains below were found in one sample sequenced in a study of tissue T cells after allogeneic stem cell transplantation. TCRdb keeps only in-frame clones here, not all; method: immunoSEQ multiplex PCR. The sample has about 3,500 clones; about 45% are singletons. Indicated time point: mouse harvest day 14 after allogeneic transplant. Mouse grafts combined 10^7 T-cell-depleted bone marrow cells with 10^6 splenic CD5+ T cells. Material for sequencing was gut tissue. The receptors shown here come from a female BALB/c mouse given C57BL/6 T cells with graft-versus-host disease after an allogeneic hematopoietic cell transplant.

On this clone itself: Gene names and germline refer to mouse. The missing CDR3 end, 1 residue past where the read stops, is filled in from the germline J gene. This sequence joins TRBV12-1 and TRBJ2-2, with 12 bases aligning to TRBD2. Germline V lookup: CDR1 SGHSN, CDR2 HYEKVE. CDR3 length: 15 amino acids. V dropped 2 bases and J dropped 7; count of bases not matched to a gene: 4. CDR3 DNA, as far as it was read: TGTGCCAGCTCTCCCGACTGGGGGGGCGACGGGCAGCTCTAC. It yields the protein CASSPDWGGDGQLY. In full, the CDR3 reads CASSPDWGGDGQLYF.

Of note for this clone: The gene names here belong to mouse. The read terminates 1 residue before the CDR3 end, so the remaining end is supplied by the germline J gene. The chain joins TRBV16 to TRBJ2-7; 8 positions agree with TRBD2. The CDR3 has 14 residues. Per the germline V gene, CDR1 is SGHSA and CDR2 is FRNQAP. V was pared by 2 bases and J by 4 bases, with 4 bases of the junction left unmatched. The part of the CDR3 DNA that was read is TGTGCAAGCAGCTTACGGTGGGGGGGTTATGAACAGTAC. This encodes CASSLRWGGYEQY. In full, the CDR3 is CASSLRWGGYEQYF.

A remark on this clone: Any gene name here is a mouse gene name. The read gets to within 1 residue of the CDR3 end, and the germline J gene fills in the rest. J is TRBJ1-3 and V is TRBV26, with D maybe TRBD1 (6 bases). The V and J ends lost 6 bases and 0 bases respectively, with 9 bases between them. The CDR3 has 14 amino acids. Germline-derived CDR1 and CDR2 are KGHPV and FQNQEV (reference sequence). The CDR3 region is CASRGQISGNTLYF. Incomplete CDR3 DNA: TGTGCCAGCAGAGGACAGATTTCTGGAAATACGCTCTAT.

A word on this clone: Genes here carry mouse names. The CDR3 goes on 1 residue after the read ends, and that part is filled in from the germline J gene. The chain carries TRBV16 and TRBJ2-3; possible D gene TRBD1, 6 bases. V dropped 1 base and J dropped 0 bases, with 11 bases sitting between them. The V gene's germline CDR1 is SGHSA and CDR2 FRNQAP. The CDR3 consists of 16 residues. The CDR3 protein is CASSLVRGASAETLYF. The sequenced CDR3 bases are TGTGCAAGCAGCTTAGTCAGGGGTGCTAGTGCAGAAACGCTGTAT.

Points on this clone: Gene names follow the mouse nomenclature. Sequencing ends 1 residue short of the CDR3 end; the germline J gene provides the rest. The chain combines TRBV16 with TRBJ1-1; D remains unclear. Between the trimmed V and J ends, which lost 4 bases and 5 bases, there was a span of 8 bases. CDR1 SGHSA and CDR2 FRNQAP come from the germline V gene. CDR3 size: 12 residues. CDR3 DNA (partial): TGTGCAAGCAGCTCGACCGGGACAGAAGTCTTC. Encoded protein: CASSSTGTEVF. The full CDR3 reads CASSSTGTEVFF.

By frequency in the sample, this clone is medium-sized. Gene names and germline refer to mouse. The read terminates 1 residue before the CDR3 end, so the remaining end is supplied by the germline J gene. The rearrangement uses TRBV26 and TRBJ1-4, with TRBD1 as a possible D gene (6 bases). Looked up from germline, CDR1 is KGHPV and CDR2 is FQNQEV (reference sequence). The CDR3 extends over 15 amino acids. Between the trimmed V and J ends, which lost 3 bases and 2 bases, there was a span of 10 bases. The part of the CDR3 DNA that was read is TGTGCCAGCAGTCTAACAGGGATGTCCAACGAAAGATTATTT. It translates to CASSLTGMSNERLF. The full CDR3 protein is CASSLTGMSNERLFF.

Note on this clone: Only one base separates this from a far larger clonotype, so it likely reflects a read error. Gene names follow the mouse nomenclature. The CDR3 end lies 1 residue beyond the end of the read and is filled in from the germline J gene. The chain has TRBV16 and TRBJ2-7; possibly TRBD2 for D (5 bases). V lost 0 bases, J lost 4 bases, and 10 bases lay in between. Germline CDR1 and CDR2: SGHSA and FRNQAP. This CDR3 region has 14 residues. The CDR3 protein is CASSLDSGSYEQYF. The part of the CDR3 DNA that was read is TGTGCAAGCAGCTTAGATTCTGGGAGTTATGAACAGTAC.

In regard to this clone: Gene names and germline refer to mouse. With the read ending 1 residue before the CDR3 end, the germline J gene is used to fill in that end. This sequence joins TRBV26 and TRBJ1-1, with 8 nucleotides matching TRBD1. The CDR3 is made up of 14 amino acids. Unmatched junction bases numbered 0, after V lost 0 bases and J lost 3 bases. Germline V gene sequence: CDR1 KGHPV, CDR2 FQNQEV (reference sequence). The sequenced CDR3 bases are TGTGCCAGCAGTCTGTCACAGGGGGACACAGAAGTCTTC. Its translation is CASSLSQGDTEVF. The full CDR3 protein is CASSLSQGDTEVFF.

As to this clone: The gene names given are mouse names. The observed sequence ends 1 residue before the CDR3 terminus, with the missing tail filled in from the germline J gene. The chain employs TRBV12-2 and TRBJ2-5; D is unclear. V was cut by 3 bases and J by 8 bases, with 5 bases left in between. The CDR3 runs to 10 residues. CDR1 is SGHLS, CDR2 HYDKME, per germline. CDR3 residues: CASSGGTQYF. CDR3 DNA, as far as it was read: TGTGCCAGCTCTGGAGGCACCCAGTAC.

This clone was observed a few times. The germline and genes are mouse ones. Coverage ceases 1 residue before the CDR3 finishes, and the germline J gene fills in the end. This sequence joins TRBV26 and TRBJ1-6; D uncertain. TRBJ1-6 is assigned to the ORF class and has an uncertain function. V was trimmed by 5 bases and J by 0 bases, leaving 5 bases between them. This CDR3 is 14 amino acids long. Per germline, CDR1 KGHPV and CDR2 FQNQEV (reference sequence). The CDR3: CASSKVSYNSPLYF. CDR3 DNA, as far as it was read: TGTGCCAGCAGTAAAGTTTCCTATAATTCGCCCCTCTAC.

A remark on this clone: Gene labels here are mouse ones. The CDR3 end is not reached by the read, which stops 1 residue before it; the germline J gene fills it in. V is TRBV24 and J is TRBJ2-7; TRBD2 matches 7 bases. Germline V gene lookup returns CDR1 KGHTA and CDR2 FRNEEI. V dropped 0 bases and J dropped 5; count of bases not matched to a gene: 4. The CDR3 totals 14 residues. CDR3 sequence reads: CASSLYPGGDEQYF. The sequenced part of the CDR3 DNA is TGTGCCAGCAGTCTGTACCCTGGGGGTGATGAACAGTAC.